The present TCR beta chain was sequenced within a study of neurological immune-mediated disorders. Findings of the study overall: None of the CDR3 amino acid sequences found in expanded clones was shared across subjects. This suggests that the TCR-beta repertoires were private in all groups.

As for the cDNA, it was generated by 5'RACE with 10-nucleotide random UMIs. TCRdb independently ran MiXCR on the 5' RACE reads; one entry per CDR3 protein. The sample has 30,000 to 45,000 distinct CDR3 sequences; 9.5% to 13% are singletons. The CDR3 length is 17 residues. Germline assignment: CDR1 DFQATT and CDR2 SNEGSKA (reference sequence). The V segment lost 6 bases and the J segment 7 bases; nucleotides outside the gene matches: 24. This clonotype was seen ten or more times. What it binds is unknown. The chain has TRBV20-1 and TRBJ2-7; the match to TRBD1 covers 7 bases. The clonotype originates from a woman aged 25 to 39 with HTLV-1-associated myelopathy (HAM/TSP). The sequenced sample was CD4+ T cells from blood. CDR3 amino acids: CSASLVRGTRPLGEQYF. DNA for the CDR3: TGCAGTGCGTCCCTTGTCAGGGGGACGCGGCCTCTGGGTGAGCAGTACTTC.